The 18 T cell receptor beta chains reported below all come from one sample, sequenced in a study of blood T cell repertoires in COVID-19. Only in-frame clones appear in the TCRdb table, and some are missing; sequencing was by immunoSEQ multiplex PCR. The sample consists of 150,000 to 200,000 clones, around 79% of them appearing once. The sample taken for sequencing was peripheral blood. Receptors were obtained from a man in his 60s with active or convalescent COVID-19.

The chain couples TRBV20-1 to TRBJ2-2; perhaps TRBD2 as D (5 bases). The CDR3 has 14 residues. V lost 3 bases, J lost 1 base, and 9 bases lay in between. CDR1 and CDR2 from the germline V gene are DFQATT and SNEGSKA (reference sequence). The CDR3, as DNA: TGCAGTGCTAGTTCGGGATTGAACACCGGGGAGCTGTTTTTT. Its translation: CSASSGLNTGELFF.

The sample holds a few counts of this clone. The chain combines TRBV19 with TRBJ1-1; weak D call: TRBD1 (5 bases). The CDR3 contains 15 residues. V lost 1 base, J lost 4 bases, and 13 bases lay in between. Germline V gives CDR1 LNHDA, CDR2 SQIVND (reference sequence). The CDR3 coding sequence is TGTGCCAGTAGTATAGGTCAGGGTTTAGGCACTGAAGCTTTCTTT. Protein sequence: CASSIGQGLGTEAFF.

The chain carries TRBV19 and TRBJ2-3; TRBD2 might be the D (6 bases). This CDR3 has 13 amino acids. Germline-derived CDR1 and CDR2 are LNHDA and SQIVND (reference sequence). This CDR3 is CASEQGGTDTQYF. CDR3 sequence (DNA): TGTGCATCGGAGCAGGGAGGAACAGATACGCAGTATTTT.

This chain connects TRBV4-2 to TRBJ2-4; a weak D match, TRBD1 (6 bases). CDR1 LGHNA and CDR2 YNFKEQ come from the germline V gene. CDR3 length: 15 residues. The germline V and J ends were trimmed by 4 bases and 7 bases, with 17 bases remaining between them. The DNA for the CDR3 is TGTGCCAGCAGCCCGGAAACAGGGTCGAGGAACATTCAGTACTTC. Protein sequence: CASSPETGSRNIQYF.

A note on this clone: The same CDR3 can be traced to other DNA sequences in this sample. This chain uses TRBV5-1 with TRBJ2-1; a weak D match, TRBD1 (5 bases). The CDR3 has 13 residues. Germline V lookup: CDR1 SGHRS, CDR2 YFSETQ. V gave up 0 bases and J gave up 6 bases, with 7 bases separating them. The chain's CDR3 is CASSLGQSNEQFF. The CDR3 coding sequence is TGCGCCAGCAGCTTGGGACAGAGCAATGAGCAGTTCTTC.

This sequence joins TRBV7-8 and TRBJ2-7; TRBD1 aligns across 10 bases. Germline loops: CDR1 SGHVS, CDR2 FQNEAQ. This CDR3 is built from 14 residues. V shed 5 bases, J shed 6 bases, and the junction held 7 bases outside the gene matches. The CDR3 DNA is TGTGCCAGCAGCCGAAGGACAGGGGGGTCCGAGCAGTACTTC. Its translation: CASSRRTGGSEQYF.

V and J are TRBV19 and TRBJ2-1; a weak D match, TRBD1 (6 bases). The CDR3 has 15 residues. The V gene lost 3 bases and the J gene lost 3 bases, with 12 bases spanning the gap. From germline, CDR1 is LNHDA and CDR2 SQIVND (reference sequence). CDR3 in DNA: TGTGCCAGTAGTATTGGACAGACATTCTACAATGAGCAGTTCTTC. Its translation: CASSIGQTFYNEQFF.

The V gene is TRBV25-1, the J gene TRBJ1-2; 7 bases map to TRBD1. Germline V gene data show CDR1 as MGHDK and CDR2 as SYGVNS. The V gene end was trimmed by 7 bases and the J gene end by 4 bases; junction bases not matched to a gene: 3. This CDR3 is built from 12 residues. The CDR3 loop is CASTGTVYGYTF. DNA of the CDR3: TGTGCCAGCACTGGGACAGTCTATGGCTACACCTTC.

V gene TRBV7-9 combines with J gene TRBJ2-3, with D perhaps TRBD1 (5 bases). The germline V and J ends were trimmed by 3 bases and 3 bases, with 7 bases remaining between them. The CDR3 is 13 amino acids. Per the germline V gene, CDR1 is SEHNR and CDR2 is FQNEAQ (reference sequence). The CDR3 bases are TGTGCCAGCAGCTTGCAGGGAACAGATACGCAGTATTTT. It encodes CASSLQGTDTQYF.

The V and J genes are TRBV29-1 and TRBJ2-1; possibly TRBD1 for D (6 bases). Trimming removed 7 bases at V and 4 bases at J, with 8 bases between. Germline CDR1 reads SQVTM; CDR2 reads ANQGSEA. The CDR3 covers 11 residues. In DNA, the CDR3 is TGCAGCGCCGGACAGTACAATGAGCAGTTCTTC. Amino acids: CSAGQYNEQFF.

The chain carries TRBV6-5 and TRBJ2-5, with a possible D match to TRBD2 (5 bases). CDR3 size: 14 residues. Germline-derived CDR1 and CDR2 are MNHEY and SVGAGI. V lost 0 bases and J lost 4, with 9 bases in between. CDR3 loop: CASSYSGVGETQYF. CDR3 nucleotides: TGTGCCAGCAGTTACTCCGGGGTTGGAGAGACCCAGTACTTC.

The chain is built from TRBV27 and TRBJ2-2; 7 positions match TRBD1. V dropped 3 bases and J dropped 3; count of bases not matched to a gene: 7. Looked up from germline, CDR1 is MNHEY and CDR2 is SMNVEV (reference sequence). CDR3 length equals 16 residues. The CDR3 is CASSFTTGPDTGELFF. The CDR3 DNA is TGTGCCAGCAGTTTTACGACAGGGCCGGACACCGGGGAGCTGTTTTTT.

The CDR3 spells CASKGYRSYEQYF. The CDR3 DNA reads as TGTGCCAGCAAGGGGTACAGATCCTACGAGCAGTACTTC. This chain links TRBV6-4 with TRBJ2-7; D may be TRBD1 (5 bases). The CDR3 extends over 13 amino acids. The V gene's germline CDR1 is MRHNA and CDR2 SNTAGT. Between the trimmed V and J ends, which lost 7 bases and 1 base, there was a span of 11 bases.

The chain uses TRBV20-1 and TRBJ1-1; no clear D gene. This CDR3 spans 11 amino acids. Trimming shortened V by 0 bases and J by 7 bases, and 6 bases separated the two germline ends. Germline V gives CDR1 DFQATT, CDR2 SNEGSKA (reference sequence). The DNA of the CDR3 is TGCAGTGCTAGAGATCAGTTTGAAGCTTTCTTT. Its protein is CSARDQFEAFF.

The V and J genes are TRBV28 and TRBJ1-2; D is perhaps TRBD1 (6 bases). This CDR3 has 15 amino acids. Per germline, CDR1 MDHEN and CDR2 SYDVKM. V shed 6 bases and J shed 4 bases, with 18 bases lying between them. This chain's CDR3 is CASRTQGSYTYGYTF. The CDR3 region has the DNA TGTGCCAGCAGGACGCAGGGGTCCTATACCTATGGCTACACCTTC.

The table lists this clone with a few counts. V and J are TRBV18 and TRBJ1-5, with 8 bases lining up with TRBD1. CDR3 length: 15 amino acids. Germline assignment: CDR1 KGHSH and CDR2 LQKENI. J was trimmed by 6 bases and V by 3 bases; bases with no gene match: 7. CDR3 amino acids: CASSPGTGGSQPQHF. CDR3 in DNA: TGTGCCAGCTCACCGGGGACAGGAGGAAGTCAGCCCCAGCATTTT.

This clone turned up a few times. The chain is built from TRBV28 and TRBJ2-3; possible D gene TRBD2, 5 bases. This CDR3 comprises 17 residues. Looked up from germline, CDR1 is MDHEN and CDR2 is SYDVKM. The V and J ends lost 6 bases and 2 bases respectively, with 21 bases between them. CDR3 in amino acids: CASSPGWERQPTDTQYF. The CDR3, as DNA: TGTGCCAGCAGCCCCGGGTGGGAGAGGCAACCCACAGATACGCAGTATTTT. The complete variable domain, with remaining parts taken from reference TRBV28 and TRBJ2-3, reads DVKVTQSSRYLVKRTGEKVFLECVQDMDHENMFWYRQDPGLGLRLIYFSYDVKMKEKGDIPEGYSVSREKKERFSLILESASTNQTSMYLCASSPGWERQPTDTQYFGPGTRLTVL.

The chain couples TRBV15 to TRBJ2-3; TRBD1 matches 7 bases. This CDR3 has 12 amino acids. The J segment lost 11 bases and the V segment lost 3 bases, leaving 5 bases of the junction unmatched. CDR1 is LNHNV, CDR2 YYDKDF, per germline (reference sequence). The CDR3 sequence is CATSRDRDRQYF. The DNA for the CDR3 is TGTGCCACCAGCAGGGACCGGGACAGGCAGTATTTT. The full variable domain, rest sourced from reference TRBV15 and TRBJ2-3, is DAMVIQNPRYQVTQFGKPVTLSCSQTLNHNVMYWYQQKSSQAPKLLFHYYDKDFNNEADTPDNFQSRRPNTSFCFLDIRSPGLGDTAMYLCATSRDRDRQYFGPGTRLTVL.